This is a list of T cell receptor beta chains from one sample in a study of shared clonotypes between healthy human individuals. The data were produced by immunoSEQ multiplex PCR, yet TCRdb's version contains in-frame clones alone and is incomplete. The sample yields some 2.3 million clones, approximately 93% seen once. Sequences were obtained from naive CD4+ T cells from PBMCs. These TCRs come from a man between 18 and 35 years old in good health. Some clones in this sample may be carry-over from other donors' samples. Each CDR3 is given with its conserved first and last residue. A D gene is named only where the DNA matches it firmly. Clone size, where shown, is once, few, many, or a class for clones that have expanded.

size: NA; D: TRBD2; J: TRBJ2-7; V: TRBV7-9; DNA: TGTGCCAGCAGCCGTAGCGGGACCACCTACGAGCAGTACTTC; CDR3: CASSRSGTTYEQYF
size: once; D: NA; J: TRBJ2-1; V: TRBV14; DNA: TGTGCCAGCAGCCAACGATTAATGGGAACTCTTTACAATGAGCAGTTCTTC; CDR3: CASSQRLMGTLYNEQFF
size: once; D: TRBD1; J: TRBJ2-7; V: TRBV10-3; DNA: TGTGCCACGACCCGGGACAGAGCCACCTACGAGCAGTACTTC; CDR3: CATTRDRATYEQYF
size: NA; D: NA; J: TRBJ2-7; V: TRBV5-4; DNA: TGTGCCAGCAGCTTTAGCGGAGTAGCCTACGAGCAGTACTTC; CDR3: CASSFSGVAYEQYF
size: NA; D: TRBD1; J: TRBJ2-3; V: TRBV28; DNA: TGTGCCAGCAGTTTCCGGGACAGGGTAGCAGATACGCAGTATTTT; CDR3: CASSFRDRVADTQYF
size: NA; D: NA; J: TRBJ1-2; V: TRBV2; DNA: TGTGCCAGCGGCTTAGAGAGAGGCTACACCTTC; CDR3: CASGLERGYTF
size: NA; D: NA; J: TRBJ2-3; V: TRBV27; DNA: TGTGCCAGCAGTCCGTCCACAGATACGCAGTATTTT; CDR3: CASSPSTDTQYF
size: NA; D: TRBD2; J: TRBJ2-7; V: TRBV7-2; DNA: TGTGCCAGCAGCCCCTATTTGACTAGCGGGAGAGACGAGCAGTACTTC; CDR3: CASSPYLTSGRDEQYF
size: NA; D: NA; J: TRBJ2-1; V: TRBV7-8; DNA: TGTGCCAGCAGCTCGGAGCGGAGGGACTCCTACAATGAGCAGTTCTTC; CDR3: CASSSERRDSYNEQFF
size: NA; D: TRBD2; J: TRBJ2-3; V: TRBV28; DNA: TGTGCCAGCAGCTGGAGTATCGGGACTAGCGGGATAGGGACGCAGTATTTT; CDR3: CASSWSIGTSGIGTQYF
size: NA; D: NA; J: TRBJ1-1; V: TRBV11-1; DNA: TGTGCCACCTCCCGGGATTATGGCGCTGAAGCTTTCTTT; CDR3: CATSRDYGAEAFF
size: NA; D: TRBD2; J: TRBJ2-3; V: TRBV7-8; DNA: TGTGCCAGCAGCCCACACCGGACTAGCGGGATAACAGATACGCAGTATTTT; CDR3: CASSPHRTSGITDTQYF
size: NA; D: NA; J: TRBJ2-4; V: TRBV29-1; DNA: TGCAGCGTTGAAGATGCAGGGAGGAACATTCAGTACTTC; CDR3: CSVEDAGRNIQYF
size: NA; D: NA; J: TRBJ2-7; V: TRBV7-2; DNA: TGTGCCAGCAGCTTAGGGGGCCCAGCCTCCTACGAGCAGTACTTC; CDR3: CASSLGGPASYEQYF
size: NA; D: TRBD2; J: TRBJ2-5; V: TRBV18; DNA: TGTGCCAGCTCAAATCCCAGCGGGAGATATACCTACCAAGAGACCCAGTACTTC; CDR3: CASSNPSGRYTYQETQYF
size: NA; D: TRBD2; J: TRBJ2-7; V: TRBV6-6; DNA: TGTGCCAGCTCCCAAGGGCTAGCGGCTGGCGAGCAGTACTTC; CDR3: CASSQGLAAGEQYF
size: NA; D: NA; J: TRBJ2-1; V: TRBV9; DNA: TGTGCCAGCAGCGTATGGGGAACAAGCACGAATGAGCAGTTCTTC; CDR3: CASSVWGTSTNEQFF
size: NA; D: TRBD1; J: TRBJ1-6; V: TRBV5-1; DNA: TGCGCCAGCAGCTCACAGGGGTCTAATTCACCCCTCCACTTT; CDR3: CASSSQGSNSPLHF
size: NA; D: NA; J: TRBJ1-3; V: TRBV29-1; DNA: TGCAGCGTTGAACGAGGGGAGGCAACCATATATTTT; CDR3: CSVERGEATIYF